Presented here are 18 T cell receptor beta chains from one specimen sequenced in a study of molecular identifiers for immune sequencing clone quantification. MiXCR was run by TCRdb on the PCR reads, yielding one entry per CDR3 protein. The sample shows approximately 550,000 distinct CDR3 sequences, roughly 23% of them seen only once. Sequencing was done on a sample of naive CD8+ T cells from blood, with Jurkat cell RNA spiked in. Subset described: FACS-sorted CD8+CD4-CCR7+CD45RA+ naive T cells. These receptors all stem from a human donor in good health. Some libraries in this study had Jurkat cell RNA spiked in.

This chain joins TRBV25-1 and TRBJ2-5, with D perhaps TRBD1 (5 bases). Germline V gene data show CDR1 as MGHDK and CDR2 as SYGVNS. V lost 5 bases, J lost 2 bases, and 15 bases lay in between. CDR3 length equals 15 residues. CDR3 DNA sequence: TGTGCCAGCAGTCCCCCCGGGTACAGGCAAGAGACCCAGTACTTC. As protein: CASSPPGYRQETQYF. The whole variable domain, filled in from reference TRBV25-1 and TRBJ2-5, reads EADIYQTPRYLVIGTGKKITLECSQTMGHDKMYWYQQDPGMELHLIHYSYGVNSTEKGDLSSESTVSRIRTEHFPLTLESARPSHTSQYLCASSPPGYRQETQYFGPGTRLLVL.

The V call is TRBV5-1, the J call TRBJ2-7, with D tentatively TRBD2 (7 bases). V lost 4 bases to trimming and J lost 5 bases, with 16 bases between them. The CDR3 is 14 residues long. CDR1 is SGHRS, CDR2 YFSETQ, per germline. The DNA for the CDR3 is TGCGCCAGCAGCCCGGGGCGGGGGCACGACGAGCAGTACTTC. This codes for CASSPGRGHDEQYF.

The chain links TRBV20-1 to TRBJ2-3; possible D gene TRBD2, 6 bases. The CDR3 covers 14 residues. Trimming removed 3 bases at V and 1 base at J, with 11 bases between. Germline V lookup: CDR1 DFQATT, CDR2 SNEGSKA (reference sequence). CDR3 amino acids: CSARGGLGTDTQYF. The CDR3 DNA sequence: TGCAGTGCTAGGGGGGGACTCGGCACAGATACGCAGTATTTT.

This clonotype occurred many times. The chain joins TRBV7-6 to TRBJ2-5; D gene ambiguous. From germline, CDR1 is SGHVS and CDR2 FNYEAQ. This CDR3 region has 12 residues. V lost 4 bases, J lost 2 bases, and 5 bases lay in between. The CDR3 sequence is CASSSPQETQYF. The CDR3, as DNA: TGTGCCAGCAGCTCCCCGCAAGAGACCCAGTACTTC.

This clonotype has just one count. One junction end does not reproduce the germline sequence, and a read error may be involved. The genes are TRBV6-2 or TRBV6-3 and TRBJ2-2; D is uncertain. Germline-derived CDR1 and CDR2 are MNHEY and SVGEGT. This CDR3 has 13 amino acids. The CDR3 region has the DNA TGTGCCGGCAGCCTGTCAAACACCGGGGAGCTGTTTTTT. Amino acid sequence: CAGSLSNTGELFF.

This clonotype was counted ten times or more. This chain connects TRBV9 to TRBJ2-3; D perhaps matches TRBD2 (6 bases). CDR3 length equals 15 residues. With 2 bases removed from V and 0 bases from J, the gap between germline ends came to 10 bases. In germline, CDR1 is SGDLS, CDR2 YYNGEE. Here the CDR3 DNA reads TGTGCCAGCAGCGTTAGCGGAACTAGCACAGATACGCAGTATTTT. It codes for CASSVSGTSTDTQYF.

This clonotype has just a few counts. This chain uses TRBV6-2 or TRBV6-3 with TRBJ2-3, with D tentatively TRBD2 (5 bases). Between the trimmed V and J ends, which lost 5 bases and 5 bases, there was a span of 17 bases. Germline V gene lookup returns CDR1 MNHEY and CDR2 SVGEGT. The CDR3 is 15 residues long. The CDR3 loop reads CASSAPGKLKDTQYF. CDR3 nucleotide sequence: TGTGCCAGCAGTGCCCCCGGGAAACTTAAAGATACGCAGTATTTT.

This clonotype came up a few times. The CDR3 reads CASSVNPGLASETQYF. The CDR3 nucleotides read TGTGCCAGCAGCGTCAACCCGGGACTAGCGTCAGAGACCCAGTACTTC. The rearrangement links TRBV5-5 to TRBJ2-5, with 10 bases that match TRBD2. The ends lost 4 bases at V and 4 bases at J; junction bases unmatched: 10. The CDR3 contains 16 residues. The germline CDR1 and CDR2 sequences are SGHKS and YYEKEE (reference sequence).

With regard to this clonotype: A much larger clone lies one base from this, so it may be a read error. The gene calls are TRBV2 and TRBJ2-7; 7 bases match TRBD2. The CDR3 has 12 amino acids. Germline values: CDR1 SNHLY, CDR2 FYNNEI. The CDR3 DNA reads TGTGCCAGCAATGAATGGGCGGGAGAGGAGTACTTC. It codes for CASNEWAGEEYF.

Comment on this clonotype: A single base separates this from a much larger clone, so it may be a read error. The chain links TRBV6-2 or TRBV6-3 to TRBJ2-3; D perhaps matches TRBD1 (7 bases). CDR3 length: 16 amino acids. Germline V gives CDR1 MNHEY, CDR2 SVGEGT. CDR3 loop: CAGRGAATWSTDTQYF. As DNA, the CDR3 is TGTGCCGGCAGGGGGGCGGCTACCTGGAGCACAGATACGCAGTATTTT.

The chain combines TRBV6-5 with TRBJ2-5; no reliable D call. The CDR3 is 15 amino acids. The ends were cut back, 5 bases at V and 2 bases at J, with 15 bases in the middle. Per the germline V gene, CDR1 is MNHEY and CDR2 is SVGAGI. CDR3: CASSRQFPVQETQYF. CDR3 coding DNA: TGTGCCAGCAGTCGCCAATTCCCGGTGCAAGAGACCCAGTACTTC.

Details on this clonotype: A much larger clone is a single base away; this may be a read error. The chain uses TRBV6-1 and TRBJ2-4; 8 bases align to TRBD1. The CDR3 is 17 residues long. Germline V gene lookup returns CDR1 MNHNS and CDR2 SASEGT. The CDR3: CASSISGGGGPKDIQYF. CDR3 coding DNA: TGTGCCAGCAGTATTTCAGGGGGCGGAGGGCCCAAAGACATTCAGTACTTC.

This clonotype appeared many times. The DNA for the CDR3 is TGCAGTGCTCCGACCACAGGGGTATCCTACGAGCAGTACTTC. Its translation is CSAPTTGVSYEQYF. The chain has TRBV20-1 and TRBJ2-7, with TRBD1 identical over 7 bases. J lost 1 base, V lost 5 bases, and 8 bases had no gene match. The CDR3 length is 14 residues. Germline lookup yields CDR1 DFQATT and CDR2 SNEGSKA (reference sequence).

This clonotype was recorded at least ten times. DNA of the CDR3: TGTGCCAGCAGTGAAGGGGCTAGCGGCCAAGAGACCCAGTACTTC. Translating gives CASSEGASGQETQYF. This rearrangement joins TRBV2 to TRBJ2-5, with TRBD2 matching over 7 bases. Trimming took 1 base from V and 1 from J; bases not matched to a gene: 3. Looked up from germline, CDR1 is SNHLY and CDR2 is FYNNEI. The CDR3 spans 15 residues.

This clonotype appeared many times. The CDR3 coding sequence is TGTGCCAGCAGCTTTTGGGGGAGCCCGTCGGATACGCAGTATTTT. Amino acids: CASSFWGSPSDTQYF. This chain connects TRBV5-6 to TRBJ2-3; tentatively, D is TRBD1 or TRBD2 (5 bases each). Germline V gives CDR1 SGHDT, CDR2 YYEEEE. Trimming stripped 2 bases from V and 6 bases from J, with 16 bases between. This CDR3 is built from 15 residues.

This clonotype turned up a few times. CDR3 nucleotide sequence: TGTGCCAGCAGTGAAGGGGGGGAGACCCAGTACTTC. Its translation: CASSEGGETQYF. The gene calls are TRBV12-3 or TRBV12-4 and TRBJ2-5; D is tentatively TRBD1 or TRBD2 (6 bases each). Trimming removed 5 bases from V and 5 bases from J, with 9 bases in between. The CDR3 contains 12 residues.

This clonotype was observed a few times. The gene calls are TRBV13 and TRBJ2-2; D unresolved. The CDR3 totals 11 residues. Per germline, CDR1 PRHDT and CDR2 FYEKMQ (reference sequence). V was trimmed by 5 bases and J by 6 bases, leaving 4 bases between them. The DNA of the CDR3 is TGTGCCAGCAGCCGTCCCGGGGAGCTGTTTTTT. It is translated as CASSRPGELFF.

The CDR3 nucleotides are TGTGCCAGTAGTATACCCGGGACAGTCCCCCTCGAGCAGTACTTC. Amino acid sequence: CASSIPGTVPLEQYF. The V and J genes are TRBV19 and TRBJ2-7, with 7 bases matching TRBD1. The V gene's germline CDR1 is LNHDA and CDR2 SQIVND (reference sequence). J was trimmed by 6 bases and V by 2 bases; bases with no gene match: 10. The CDR3 is 15 residues long.